Listed here are 20 T cell receptor beta chains from one sample, sequenced in a study of blood T cell repertoires in COVID-19. The protocol was immunoSEQ multiplex PCR, while the TCRdb copy is restricted to in-frame clones and leaves out a portion. The profile shows roughly 70,000 clones, approximately 80% of them singletons. Sample: peripheral blood. Every receptor here comes from a woman older than 75 with active or convalescent COVID-19.

The chain combines TRBV5-1 with TRBJ2-3; 8 bases are a match to TRBD2. With V trimmed by 5 bases and J by 2 bases, 10 bases remained unmatched. Germline CDR1 is SGHRS and CDR2 is YFSETQ. This CDR3 region has 16 residues. For the CDR3, the DNA is TGCGCCAGCAGGCTTCCGGGAGGGGTCTACACAGATACGCAGTATTTT. Translated, it gives CASRLPGGVYTDTQYF.

This rearrangement joins TRBV10-2 to TRBJ1-1; 8 bases fit TRBD1. Per the germline V gene, CDR1 is WSHSY and CDR2 is SAAADI. The junction had 7 bases not matched to a gene; V was cut back by 6 bases and J by 1 base. The CDR3 sequence is 15 residues long. This chain's CDR3 is CASSISGGSNTEAFF. The CDR3 region has the DNA TGCGCCAGCAGCATTTCAGGGGGCTCGAACACTGAAGCTTTCTTT.

The chain has TRBV10-2 and TRBJ2-3, with no clear D. This CDR3 region has 15 residues. Germline-derived CDR1 and CDR2 are WSHSY and SAAADI. The germline V and J ends were trimmed by 0 bases and 0 bases, with 7 bases remaining between them. CDR3: CASSESTGSTDTQYF. The CDR3 DNA reads as TGCGCCAGCAGTGAGTCTACCGGGAGCACAGATACGCAGTATTTT.

The rearrangement links TRBV6-5 to TRBJ2-1; TRBD2 matches 7 bases. The CDR3 is 15 amino acids. The germline V gene has CDR1 MNHEY and CDR2 SVGAGI. Losses at the gene ends were 6 bases for V and 8 bases for J; bases not matched to a gene: 13. In DNA, the CDR3 is TGTGCCAGCAGATCCTTGGGAAGCGGGAAACATGAGCAGTTCTTC. The encoded protein is CASRSLGSGKHEQFF.

The gene calls are TRBV24-1 and TRBJ2-2; D is ambiguous. The CDR3 runs 12 residues. Germline V CDR1 and CDR2: KGHDR, SFDVKD. Trimming left V 6 bases short and J 2 bases short, with 3 bases between. CDR3 in amino acids: CATSHNTGELFF. CDR3 coding DNA: TGTGCCACCAGTCATAACACCGGGGAGCTGTTTTTT.

This chain connects TRBV7-9 to TRBJ2-7, with D possibly TRBD1 on 6 matching bases. The CDR3 consists of 15 residues. Germline lookup yields CDR1 SEHNR and CDR2 FQNEAQ (reference sequence). V lost 5 bases to trimming and J lost 0 bases, with 14 bases between them. The CDR3 sequence: CASSTGTLSSYEQYF. The CDR3 DNA is TGTGCCAGCAGCACCGGGACACTATCCTCCTACGAGCAGTACTTC.

V gene TRBV4-1 combines with J gene TRBJ1-2, with 8 bases fitting TRBD1. This CDR3 is built from 14 residues. V lost 2 bases and J lost 7; bases outside the gene matches: 6. Looked up from germline, CDR1 is MGHRA and CDR2 is YSYEKL. The CDR3 loop reads CASSQPGTGSGYTF. CDR3 bases: TGCGCCAGCAGCCAACCCGGGACAGGATCTGGCTACACCTTC.

This rearrangement joins TRBV30 to TRBJ1-6; 7 bases are shared with TRBD1. CDR3 size: 12 residues. The J segment lost 13 bases and the V segment lost 0 bases, leaving 3 bases of the junction unmatched. Germline V CDR1 and CDR2: GTSNPN, SVGIG (reference sequence). The CDR3 coding sequence is TGTGCCTGGAGTGTGACGACAGGGCCCCTCCACTTT. Its protein product is CAWSVTTGPLHF.

The chain joins TRBV4-2 to TRBJ2-6, with 9 bases that match TRBD2. This CDR3 spans 22 amino acids. The V segment lost 0 bases and the J segment 4 bases; nucleotides outside the gene matches: 19. Germline V gives CDR1 LGHNA, CDR2 YNFKEQ. This chain's CDR3 is CASSQDPPLEVAGAQGANVLTF. CDR3 coding DNA: TGTGCCAGCAGCCAAGATCCCCCCCTAGAGGTAGCGGGAGCTCAGGGGGCCAACGTCCTGACTTTC.

This clone was seen more than once but under ten times. This chain uses TRBV12-3 or TRBV12-4 with TRBJ1-1; 8 bases fit TRBD1. With V trimmed by 6 bases and J by 4 bases, 4 bases remained unmatched. This CDR3 is 13 amino acids long. DNA of the CDR3: TGTGCCAGCAGATCTACAGGGGGCACTGAAGCTTTCTTT. Protein sequence: CASRSTGGTEAFF.

The chain employs TRBV28 and TRBJ2-7; 7 nucleotides match TRBD2. CDR1 and CDR2 from the germline V gene are MDHEN and SYDVKM. V dropped 6 bases and J dropped 2; count of bases not matched to a gene: 13. CDR3 length: 16 residues. The CDR3, as DNA: TGTGCCAGCAGGGGGGGGTCGGCAGGAGTAACCTACGAGCAGTACTTC. It specifies CASRGGSAGVTYEQYF.

The rearrangement uses TRBV19 and TRBJ2-1; 8 nucleotides align to TRBD1. V lost 4 bases, J lost 4 bases, and 6 bases stayed unmatched. This CDR3 is built from 15 residues. CDR1 is LNHDA, CDR2 SQIVND, per germline (reference sequence). The CDR3 region is CASSKMGQVYNEQFF. In nucleotides, the CDR3 is TGTGCCAGTAGTAAGATGGGACAGGTTTACAATGAGCAGTTCTTC.

The chain carries TRBV11-3 and TRBJ2-2; a possible D gene is TRBD1 (5 bases). The CDR3 has 15 residues. V was pared by 5 bases and J by 6 bases, with 16 bases between. Germline V gene lookup returns CDR1 SGHNT and CDR2 YENEEA. CDR3 in amino acids: CASSPSAGFAGELFF. CDR3 in DNA: TGTGCCAGCAGCCCCTCGGCAGGGTTCGCCGGGGAGCTGTTTTTT.

CDR3 nucleotides: TGTGCTAGTGGGAGGGGGTCGGGTCAGGGGTACGACGAGCAGTACTTC. Translated, it gives CASGRGSGQGYDEQYF. This chain uses TRBV12-5 with TRBJ2-7, with D possibly matching TRBD1 (6 bases). The germline gives CDR1 LGHNT, CDR2 FRNRAP. The CDR3 loop spans 16 amino acids. The V and J ends lost 6 bases and 5 bases respectively, with 23 bases between them.

This chain uses TRBV18 with TRBJ2-3, with 12 positions matching TRBD2. Germline loops: CDR1 KGHSH, CDR2 LQKENI. This CDR3 has 17 residues. V shed 4 bases and J 0 bases; nucleotides not matched to a gene: 5. This CDR3 is CASSQRTSGTSTDTQYF. CDR3 in DNA: TGTGCCAGCTCACAAAGGACTAGCGGGACTAGCACAGATACGCAGTATTTT.

The chain carries TRBV3-1 (or the pseudogene TRBV3-2) and TRBJ1-2; a weak D match, TRBD1 (6 bases). Germline V gives CDR1 LGHDT, CDR2 YNNKEL (reference sequence). This CDR3 is 15 amino acids long. Trimming pared 1 base from V and 4 bases from J, leaving 13 bases between. The CDR3 nucleotides are TGTGCCAGCAGCCAAGGGGGGGGGCAGGGCTATGGCTACACCTTC. This sequence encodes CASSQGGGQGYGYTF.

The chain links TRBV7-9 to TRBJ2-7, with TRBD1 matching over 7 bases. This CDR3 has 15 residues. CDR1 and CDR2 from the germline V gene are SEHNR and FQNEAQ (reference sequence). Unmatched junction bases numbered 8, after V lost 3 bases and J lost 3 bases. CDR3 sequence (DNA): TGTGCCAGCAGCTTGGCCCGCGGACAGGTCTACGAGCAGTACTTC. This sequence encodes CASSLARGQVYEQYF.

The chain uses TRBV5-1 and TRBJ2-3; D not resolved. Looked up from germline, CDR1 is SGHRS and CDR2 is YFSETQ. This CDR3 has 15 residues. The V end lost 0 bases, the J end lost 0 bases, and 8 bases lay between the germline ends. The CDR3, as DNA: TGCGCCAGCAGCTTGGATGCGGTTAGCACAGATACGCAGTATTTT. Residues: CASSLDAVSTDTQYF.

The rearrangement links TRBV4-2 to TRBJ1-2; TRBD1 agrees at 9 bases. This CDR3 region has 16 residues. Germline V gene sequence: CDR1 LGHNA, CDR2 YNFKEQ. Germline trimming cut 0 bases from V and 8 bases from J; bases unmatched to any gene: 10. CDR3 bases: TGTGCCAGCAGCCAAGAAGTTGGGACAGGGTTCGGAGGCTACACCTTC. Its translation: CASSQEVGTGFGGYTF.

The chain links TRBV2 to TRBJ1-4; D not certain. This CDR3 is built from 13 residues. The ends were cut back, 6 bases at V and 0 bases at J, with 5 bases in the middle. The germline V gene encodes CDR1 SNHLY and CDR2 FYNNEI. The CDR3 region has the DNA TGTGCCAGCAGGTCCTCAACTAATGAAAAACTGTTTTTT. Residues: CASRSSTNEKLFF.